This TCR beta chain appears in the sequencing data of a study of T cell repertoires in cytomegalovirus infection (dated by TCRdb to the late 2010s). For the study in its entirety: Peptide stimulations targeted recently identified HLA-C-restricted CMV epitopes, whose presentation resists viral immunomodulation, together with well-studied HLA-B-restricted epitopes. The HLA type of each donor mattered for the analysis, because public TCR beta signatures pointed to carriage of CMV infection along with the matching HLA type.

The treatment or condition label for this specimen denotes: in vitro stimulation with specific CMV peptide epitopes to enrich CMV-specific T cells. CDR1 and CDR2 were assigned from the germline V gene (reference sequence) as SGHNT and YYREEE. At the junction V is shortened by 1 base and J by 8 bases, with 15 bases in between. There are 14 amino acids in the CDR3, from cysteine to phenylalanine inclusive. The CDR3 DNA has 42 bases and is translated from base 1. Sequenced on an Illumina HiSeq 1500. In TCRdb, the public reads were trimmed at Q25 with fastp and aligned with MiXCR, with productive beta chains retained. Rows with one shared CDR3 protein collapse into an entry with the most common genes and DNA. Recorded for this sample are about 770,000 distinct CDR3 sequences; almost 30% of them occurred a single time. The ten largest clones capture around 13% of the sample. On the study overall, not on this receptor specifically: The ex vivo response was dominated by HLA-C-restricted CMV-specific TCR beta clonotypes, which also provided the single most frequent clonotype in two of eight donors. In both this cohort and an independent cohort of approximately 350 donors, the cumulative frequency of public TCR beta family members distinguished carriers of CMV infection plus the relevant HLA type.

For this clonotype: Its antigen is unknown. Base qualities are not recorded, but no much larger clone differs from it by a single base.

This receptor was identified in a human donor in good health (CMV status not recorded). Some clones in this sample may be carry-over from other donors' samples. Here the sequenced sample was cultured CD8+ T cells from PBMCs, taken from culture after CMV antigen stimulation. The receptor chain draws on TRBV5-4 and TRBJ1-2, with a weak D call of TRBD1 (6 bases match). The encoded CDR3 is CASSLKGEGHGYTF. The nucleotide sequence reads as follows: TGTGCCAGCAGCTTGAAGGGGGAAGGTCACGGCTACACCTTC.